These 19 T cell receptor beta chains came from one sample sequenced in a study of CD8 T cells in ankylosing spondylitis. TCRdb analysed the 5' RACE reads with MiXCR anew, one entry per CDR3 protein. The table shows 250,000 or so distinct CDR3 sequences, with roughly 10% occurring only once. The sequenced sample was blood, either unsorted or a sorted T cell fraction (not recorded which). The receptors originated from a male donor with ankylosing spondylitis or in good health (not recorded which).

This clonotype was seen ten or more times. The V gene is TRBV12-3 or TRBV12-4, the J gene TRBJ2-2, with D possibly matching TRBD2 (6 bases). Trimming shortened V by 6 bases and J by 7 bases, and 12 bases separated the two germline ends. There are 13 residues in the CDR3. In DNA form, the CDR3 reads TGTGCCAGCAGGCCCCCGGGGGTCGGGGAGCTGTTTTTT. Its protein is CASRPPGVGELFF.

This clonotype was seen repeatedly, ten times or more. The genes are TRBV5-1 and TRBJ2-7; TRBD2 is a possible D gene (6 bases). Per germline, CDR1 SGHRS and CDR2 YFSETQ. Trimming pared 4 bases from V and 1 base from J, leaving 12 bases between. The CDR3 loop spans 14 amino acids. The CDR3 reads CASSPVEGSYEQYF. CDR3 in DNA: TGCGCCAGCAGCCCCGTGGAGGGTTCCTACGAGCAGTACTTC. Complete variable domain (other parts from reference TRBV5-1 and TRBJ2-7): KAGVTQTPRYLIKTRGQQVTLSCSPISGHRSVSWYQQTPGQGLQFLFEYFSETQRNKGNFPGRFSGRQFSNSRSEMNVSTLELGDSALYLCASSPVEGSYEQYFGPGTRLTVT.

Many counts were recorded for this clonotype. The chain links TRBV5-1 to TRBJ2-7; tentatively, D is TRBD2 (7 bases). Germline loops: CDR1 SGHRS, CDR2 YFSETQ. V was shortened by 6 bases and J by 5 bases, with 21 bases between the two germline ends. This CDR3 is 15 amino acids long. CDR3 amino acids: CASNGGPLGLDEQYF. CDR3 nucleotides: TGCGCCAGCAACGGGGGGCCCTTAGGGCTCGACGAGCAGTACTTC. The variable domain in full, with the rest retrieved from reference TRBV5-1 and TRBJ2-7, is KAGVTQTPRYLIKTRGQQVTLSCSPISGHRSVSWYQQTPGQGLQFLFEYFSETQRNKGNFPGRFSGRQFSNSRSEMNVSTLELGDSALYLCASNGGPLGLDEQYFGPGTRLTVT.

The rearrangement uses TRBV2 and TRBJ1-2; tentative D call: TRBD1 (5 bases). The V gene's germline CDR1 is SNHLY and CDR2 FYNNEI. The CDR3 runs 14 residues. Trimming removed 6 bases at V and 1 base at J, with 12 bases between. CDR3: CASRLDSFNYGYTF. The CDR3, as DNA: TGTGCCAGCAGACTAGACAGTTTTAACTATGGCTACACCTTC.

Only a few counts were recorded for this clonotype. Compared with germline, one end of the junction differs, possibly owing to a read error. The V gene is TRBV5-1, the J gene TRBJ1-1; no clear D. Germline V CDR1 and CDR2: SGHRS, YFSETQ. CDR3 size: 14 residues. The DNA for the CDR3 is TGCGCCAGCACCTTGGATTGGGTGAACACTGAAGCTTTCTTT. It is translated as CASTLDWVNTEAFF. Combining the CDR3 with reference TRBV5-1 and TRBJ1-1 gives the whole variable domain KAGVTQTPRYLIKTRGQQVTLSCSPISGHRSVSWYQQTPGQGLQFLFEYFSETQRNKGNFPGRFSGRQFSNSRSEMNVSTLELGDSALYLCASTLDWVNTEAFFGQGTRLTVV.

At least ten counts were recorded for this clonotype. The chain is built from TRBV7-8 and TRBJ2-7; the D gene is possibly TRBD2 (6 bases). CDR1 is SGHVS and CDR2 is FQNEAQ in the germline V gene. V was shortened by 5 bases and J by 5 bases, with 16 bases between the two germline ends. This CDR3 is built from 14 residues. The CDR3 is CASSLAGSFNEQYF. The CDR3 DNA follows: TGTGCCAGCAGCCTGGCCGGGAGTTTTAACGAGCAGTACTTC.

This clonotype was observed at least ten times. V usage is TRBV20-1 and J usage is TRBJ1-4; TRBD1 might be the D (6 bases). Looked up from germline, CDR1 is DFQATT and CDR2 is SNEGSKA (reference sequence). The CDR3 spans 15 residues. V lost 2 bases and J 8 bases, leaving 18 bases between the germline ends. CDR3 protein: CSARWLGAAREKLFF. The CDR3 bases are TGCAGTGCTAGATGGTTGGGGGCAGCTCGGGAAAAACTGTTTTTT.

This clonotype was detected only a few times. CDR3: CSPSAPTDTQYF. The DNA of the CDR3 is TGCAGTCCCTCGGCACCCACAGATACGCAGTATTTT. The chain carries TRBV20-1 and TRBJ2-3; unclear D gene. This CDR3 has 12 amino acids. The V gene lost 8 bases and the J gene lost 2 bases, with 11 bases spanning the gap. Germline lookup yields CDR1 DFQATT and CDR2 SNEGSKA (reference sequence).

This clonotype was seen many times. The chain combines TRBV6-1 with TRBJ2-7, with 7 positions matching TRBD1. The CDR3 spans 14 residues. With 5 bases clipped from V and 4 bases from J, the junction kept 8 bases outside the gene matches. The V gene's germline CDR1 is MNHNS and CDR2 SASEGT. CDR3 nucleotide sequence: TGTGCCAGCAGTACCATGGACAGGCTTTACGAGCAGTACTTC. Translation: CASSTMDRLYEQYF.

This clonotype showed up just a few times. The chain has TRBV12-5 and TRBJ2-7; D gene uncertain. The V end was cut by 7 bases, the J end by 4 bases, with 17 bases between. The CDR3 sequence is 14 residues long. Germline V gene sequence: CDR1 LGHNT, CDR2 FRNRAP. CDR3 sequence: CASAPGRIKYEQYF. CDR3 DNA sequence: TGTGCTAGTGCCCCGGGCCGAATAAAGTACGAGCAGTACTTC.

There are many counts of this clonotype. The chain uses TRBV28 and TRBJ2-7; D is tentatively TRBD1 or TRBD2 (5 bases each). Germline CDR1 reads MDHEN; CDR2 reads SYDVKM. The germline V and J ends were trimmed by 6 bases and 5 bases, with 20 bases remaining between them. CDR3 length: 15 residues. The CDR3 spells CASSLDREGIHEQYF. CDR3 sequence (DNA): TGTGCCAGCAGCCTGGACCGTGAGGGGATCCACGAGCAGTACTTC.

This clonotype was found a few times. The chain is built from TRBV15 and TRBJ1-6; no reliable D call. The CDR3 spans 16 residues. Germline lookup yields CDR1 LNHNV and CDR2 YYDKDF (reference sequence). V lost 0 bases, J lost 5 bases, and 11 bases lay in between. The CDR3 spells CATSRDRQSNNSPLHF. For the CDR3, the DNA is TGTGCCACCAGCAGAGATCGGCAGAGCAATAATTCACCCCTCCACTTT.

This clonotype has a count of ten or more. CDR3 sequence: CSARETRLVYDEQFF. The CDR3 DNA reads as TGCAGTGCTAGAGAAACAAGGCTAGTTTATGATGAGCAGTTCTTC. The chain has TRBV20-1 and TRBJ2-1; D is unclear. The CDR3 covers 15 residues. The V gene lost 0 bases and the J gene lost 8 bases, with 17 bases spanning the gap. Germline CDR1 is DFQATT and CDR2 is SNEGSKA (reference sequence).

Many counts were recorded for this clonotype. This chain links TRBV4-2 with TRBJ2-3; no reliable D call. The CDR3 runs 14 residues. Germline lookup yields CDR1 LGHNA and CDR2 YNFKEQ. The ends were cut back, 0 bases at V and 6 bases at J, with 10 bases in the middle. The DNA of the CDR3 is TGTGCCAGCAGCCAAGATCGAAACGTCGATACGCAGTATTTT. It translates to CASSQDRNVDTQYF.

This clonotype was counted ten times or more. The chain couples TRBV15 to TRBJ2-3, with TRBD1 matching over 11 bases. J gave up 4 bases and V 1 base, and 4 bases lay outside the gene matches. The CDR3 consists of 16 residues. Germline CDR1 LNHNV, CDR2 YYDKDF (reference sequence). The CDR3 region is CATSRGTGGYADTQYF. CDR3 coding DNA: TGTGCCACCAGCAGAGGGACAGGGGGCTACGCAGATACGCAGTATTTT.

This chain uses TRBV20-1 with TRBJ2-5; 8 nucleotides match TRBD1. Germline V gene data show CDR1 as DFQATT and CDR2 as SNEGSKA (reference sequence). The V segment lost 0 bases and the J segment 0 bases; nucleotides outside the gene matches: 9. The CDR3 extends over 17 amino acids. In DNA form, the CDR3 reads TGCAGTGCTAGAGATAAGGACAGGGCCAAGTACCAAGAGACCCAGTACTTC. It translates to CSARDKDRAKYQETQYF.

This clonotype was observed many times. The chain employs TRBV4-2 and TRBJ2-7, with a weak D call TRBD2 (6 bases). The V gene lost 1 base and the J gene lost 1 base, with 17 bases spanning the gap. The V gene's germline CDR1 is LGHNA and CDR2 YNFKEQ. This CDR3 contains 17 residues. The CDR3 DNA sequence: TGTGCCAGCAGCCAAGTTGGCGGATCCGGGACTTCCTACGAGCAGTACTTC. It translates to CASSQVGGSGTSYEQYF.

At least ten counts were recorded for this clonotype. This rearrangement joins TRBV20-1 to TRBJ2-1; D gene ambiguous. This CDR3 has 12 residues. V was clipped by 5 bases and J by 7 bases, with 12 bases between them. Germline V lookup: CDR1 DFQATT, CDR2 SNEGSKA (reference sequence). The CDR3 loop is CSAPLGPNEQFF. The CDR3 nucleotides are TGCAGTGCTCCCCTCGGCCCTAATGAGCAGTTCTTC.

This clonotype was recorded at least ten times. This chain links TRBV5-1 with TRBJ2-2; D not resolved. The V end lost 6 bases, the J end lost 0 bases, and 6 bases lay between the germline ends. The germline V gene has CDR1 SGHRS and CDR2 YFSETQ. The CDR3 totals 13 residues. The CDR3 nucleotides read TGCGCCAGCACGATCTCGAACACCGGGGAGCTGTTTTTT. This gives the protein CASTISNTGELFF.